These 3 T cell receptor beta chains originate from one sample sequenced in a study of T cell responses to AZD1222 COVID-19 vaccine. The method was immunoSEQ multiplex PCR; TCRdb's version includes in-frame clones alone and lacks a portion of them. The repertoire consists of roughly 180,000 clones, with around 86% occurring once and the leading ten covering less than 3%. The sample here was peripheral blood, taken on day 0 of MenACWY control vaccination. These receptors were taken from an adult in good health.

The V call is TRBV29-1, the J call TRBJ1-2; D unclear. V was clipped by 7 bases and J by 8 bases, with 17 bases between them. The CDR3 contains 12 residues. Germline CDR1 SQVTM, CDR2 ANQGSEA. The CDR3 is CSAEGGSEGYTF. The CDR3 DNA is TGCAGCGCCGAGGGAGGGTCTGAAGGCTACACCTTC.

The chain employs TRBV3-1 (or the pseudogene TRBV3-2) and TRBJ2-7; TRBD2 agrees at 8 bases. This CDR3 is 14 amino acids long. CDR1 is LGHDT and CDR2 is YNNKEL in the germline V gene (reference sequence). After removal of 5 bases from V and 5 bases from J, the junction contained 8 bases not matched to a gene. The CDR3 is CASSRQRESHEQYF. The CDR3 DNA follows: TGTGCCAGCAGCAGACAGCGGGAGTCGCACGAGCAGTACTTC.

Points on this clone: The same CDR3 also results from other DNA sequences found in this sample. The chain uses TRBV7-9 and TRBJ2-5; TRBD1 or TRBD2 may be the D gene (5 bases each). The CDR3 contains 14 residues. V was shortened by 5 bases and J by 5 bases, with 15 bases between the two germline ends. CDR1 and CDR2 from the germline V gene are SEHNR and FQNEAQ (reference sequence). The CDR3 protein is CASSPGGRDETQYF. As DNA, the CDR3 is TGTGCCAGCAGCCCGGGCGGTCGGGACGAGACCCAGTACTTC.